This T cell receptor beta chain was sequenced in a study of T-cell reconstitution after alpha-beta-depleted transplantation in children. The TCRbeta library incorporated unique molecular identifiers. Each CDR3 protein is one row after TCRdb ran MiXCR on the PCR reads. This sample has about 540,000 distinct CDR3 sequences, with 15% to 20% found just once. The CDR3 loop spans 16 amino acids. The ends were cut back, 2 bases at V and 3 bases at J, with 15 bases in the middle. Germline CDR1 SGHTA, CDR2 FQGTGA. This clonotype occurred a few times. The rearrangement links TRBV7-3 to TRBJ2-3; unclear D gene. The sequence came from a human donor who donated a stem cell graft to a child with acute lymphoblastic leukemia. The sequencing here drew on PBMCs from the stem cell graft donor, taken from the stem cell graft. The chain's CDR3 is CASSLLLGSLTDTQYF. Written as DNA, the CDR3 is TGTGCCAGCAGCTTACTCCTTGGGTCTTTGACAGATACGCAGTATTTT. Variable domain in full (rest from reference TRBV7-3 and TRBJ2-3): GAGVSQTPSNKVTEKGKYVELRCDPISGHTALYWYRQSLGQGPEFLIYFQGTGAADDSGLPNDRFFAVRPEGSVSTLKIQRTERGDSAVYLCASSLLLGSLTDTQYFGPGTRLTVL.